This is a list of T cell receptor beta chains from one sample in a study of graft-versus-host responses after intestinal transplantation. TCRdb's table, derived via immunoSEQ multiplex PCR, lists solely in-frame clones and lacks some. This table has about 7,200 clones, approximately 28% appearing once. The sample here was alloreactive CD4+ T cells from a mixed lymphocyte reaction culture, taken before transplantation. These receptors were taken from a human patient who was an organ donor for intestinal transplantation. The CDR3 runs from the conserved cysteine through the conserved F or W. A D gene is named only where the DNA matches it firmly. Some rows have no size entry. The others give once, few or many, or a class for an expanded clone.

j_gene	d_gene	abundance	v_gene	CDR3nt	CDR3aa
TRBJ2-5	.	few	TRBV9	TGTGCCAGCAGCGTCAGGGGCCGGGAGACCCAGTACTTC	CASSVRGRETQYF
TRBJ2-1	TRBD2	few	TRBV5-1	TGCGCCAGCAGCTTTAGCGGGGGTCCTTACAATGAGCAGTTCTTC	CASSFSGGPYNEQFF
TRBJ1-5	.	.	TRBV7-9	TGTGCCAGCAGCTTTACAGGAAATCAGCCCCAGCATTTT	CASSFTGNQPQHF
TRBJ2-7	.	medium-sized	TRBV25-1	TGTGCCAGCACTCCCACAGGGCTCGTCGAGCAGTACTTC	CASTPTGLVEQYF
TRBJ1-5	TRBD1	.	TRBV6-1	TGTGCCAGCAGCAACCGACAGGGAGGTCAGCCCCAGCATTTT	CASSNRQGGQPQHF
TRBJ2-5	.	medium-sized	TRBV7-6	TGTGCCAGCAGCTTAGGGGCTAGCCTAAAAGAGACCCAGTACTTC	CASSLGASLKETQYF
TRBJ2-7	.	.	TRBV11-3	TGTGCCAGCAGCTTAGAGAGGCGCTACGAGCAGTACTTC	CASSLERRYEQYF
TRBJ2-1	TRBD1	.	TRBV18	TGTGCCAGCTCTCGAACAGGGGACCCCTACAATGAGCAGTTCTTC	CASSRTGDPYNEQFF
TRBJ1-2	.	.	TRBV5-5	TGTGCCAGCAGCTTGATGCGGAGAGATGGCTACACCTTC	CASSLMRRDGYTF
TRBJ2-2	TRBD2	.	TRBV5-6	TGTGCCAGCAGCTTGGTGACTAGCGGGGCCAACACCGGGGAGCTGTTTTTT	CASSLVTSGANTGELFF
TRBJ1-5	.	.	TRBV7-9	TGTGCCAGCAGCTCGATCGGGGGGCCTCAGCCCCAGCATTTT	CASSSIGGPQPQHF
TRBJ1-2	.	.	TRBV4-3	TGCGCCAGCAGCGGAGACAGGTGGGGCTACACCTTC	CASSGDRWGYTF
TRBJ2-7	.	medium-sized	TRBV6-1	TGTGCCACAAGTGACCTCTTTACAGGCTACGAGCAGTACTTC	CATSDLFTGYEQYF
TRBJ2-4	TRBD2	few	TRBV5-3	TGTGCCAGAAGCCCACCGGAGGGAGGGGCCAAAAACATTCAGTACTTC	CARSPPEGGAKNIQYF
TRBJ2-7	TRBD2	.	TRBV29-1	TGCAGCGTTGCGGGAGGGGACGGCTACGAGCAGTACTTC	CSVAGGDGYEQYF
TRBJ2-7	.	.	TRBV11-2	TGTGCCAGCAGCTTAGACGTAGCGGCCTACGAGCAGTACTTC	CASSLDVAAYEQYF
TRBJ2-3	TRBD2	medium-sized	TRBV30	TGTGCCTGGAGTGCGGGTGGGACTAATGGGGATACGCAGTATTTT	CAWSAGGTNGDTQYF
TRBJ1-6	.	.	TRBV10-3	TGTGCCATCCGGGAGTCCTATAATTCTCCCCTCCGCTTT	CAIRESYNSPLRF
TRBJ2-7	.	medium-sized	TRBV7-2	TGTGCCAGCAGCCCGCAGCGGCGGGAGCAGTACTTC	CASSPQRREQYF
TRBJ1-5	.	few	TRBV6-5	TGTGCCAGCAAAGTAGAGGAGGCTCGCAATCAGCCCCAGCATTTT	CASKVEEARNQPQHF
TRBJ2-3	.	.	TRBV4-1	TGCGCCAGCAGCCAGCTACAGGGATTCGAAGATACGCAGTATTTT	CASSQLQGFEDTQYF
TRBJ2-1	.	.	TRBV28	TGTGCCCGGAGGGGCGGGGGCGAATTCTTC	CARRGGGEFF
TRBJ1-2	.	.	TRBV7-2	TGTGCCAGCAGCTTAACCACGGGAGGCTACACCTTC	CASSLTTGGYTF
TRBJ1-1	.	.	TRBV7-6	TGTGCCAGCAGCTTAGGAGAGAACACTGAAGCTTTCTTT	CASSLGENTEAFF
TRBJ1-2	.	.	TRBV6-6	TGTGCCAGCAGTTTAGGACAGAGCAGGCCCTATGGCTACACCTTC	CASSLGQSRPYGYTF
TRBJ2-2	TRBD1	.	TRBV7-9	TGTGCCAGCAGCTTAAGAGGACAGGGCACCGGGGAGCTGTTTTTT	CASSLRGQGTGELFF
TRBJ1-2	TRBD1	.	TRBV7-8	TGTGCCAGCAGCTTACCAGGGGGCTATGGCTACACCTTC	CASSLPGGYGYTF
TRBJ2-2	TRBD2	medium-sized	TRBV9	TGTGCCAGCAGCGTACACGGGGGGGCCGCCAACACCGGGGAGCTGTTTTTT	CASSVHGGAANTGELFF
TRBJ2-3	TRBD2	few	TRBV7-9	TGTGCCACCGAGTTAATTAGCGGGAGCACCGATCAGTATTTT	CATELISGSTDQYF